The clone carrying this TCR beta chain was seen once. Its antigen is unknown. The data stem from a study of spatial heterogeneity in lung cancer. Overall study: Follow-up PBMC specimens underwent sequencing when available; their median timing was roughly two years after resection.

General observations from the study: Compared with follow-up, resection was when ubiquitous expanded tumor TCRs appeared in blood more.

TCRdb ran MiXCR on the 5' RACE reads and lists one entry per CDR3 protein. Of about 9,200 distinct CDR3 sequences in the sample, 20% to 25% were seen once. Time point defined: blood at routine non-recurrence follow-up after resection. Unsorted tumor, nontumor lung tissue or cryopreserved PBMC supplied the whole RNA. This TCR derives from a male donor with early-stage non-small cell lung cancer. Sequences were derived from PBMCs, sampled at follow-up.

CDR3 nucleotides: TGTGCCAGCAGCTCGGGACGTAGCAATCAGCCCCAGCATTTT. Its protein is CASSSGRSNQPQHF. This chain uses TRBV5-5 with TRBJ1-5; a weak D match, TRBD1 (5 bases). CDR1 and CDR2 (germline): SGHKS, YYEKEE (reference sequence). The CDR3 has 14 residues. V was clipped by 3 bases and J by 0 bases, with 7 bases between them.